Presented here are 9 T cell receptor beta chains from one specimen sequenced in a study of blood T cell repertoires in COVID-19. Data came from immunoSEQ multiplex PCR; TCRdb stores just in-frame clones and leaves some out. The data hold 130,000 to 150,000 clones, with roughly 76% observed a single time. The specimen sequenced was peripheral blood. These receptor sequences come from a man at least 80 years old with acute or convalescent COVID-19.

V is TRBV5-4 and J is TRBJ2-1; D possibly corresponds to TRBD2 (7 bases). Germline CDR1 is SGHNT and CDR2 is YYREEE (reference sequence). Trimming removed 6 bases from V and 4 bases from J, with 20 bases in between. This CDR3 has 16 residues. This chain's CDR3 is CASTFGGRGLYNEQFF. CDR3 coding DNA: TGTGCCAGCACCTTTGGGGGCCGGGGACTATACAATGAGCAGTTCTTC.

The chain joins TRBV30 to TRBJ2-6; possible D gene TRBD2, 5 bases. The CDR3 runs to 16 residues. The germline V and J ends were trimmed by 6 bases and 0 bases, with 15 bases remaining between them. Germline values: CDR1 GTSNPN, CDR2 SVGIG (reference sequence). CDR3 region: CACPRATDSGANVLTF. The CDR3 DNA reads TGTGCCTGCCCGAGGGCAACAGACTCTGGGGCCAACGTCCTGACTTTC.

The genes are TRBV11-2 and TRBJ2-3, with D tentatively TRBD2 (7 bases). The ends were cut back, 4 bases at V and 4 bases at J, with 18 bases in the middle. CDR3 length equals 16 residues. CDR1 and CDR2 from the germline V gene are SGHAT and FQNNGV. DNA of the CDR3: TGTGCCAGCAGCTCCGGAAGGGGGGGCTCTGCAGATACGCAGTATTTT. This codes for CASSSGRGGSADTQYF.

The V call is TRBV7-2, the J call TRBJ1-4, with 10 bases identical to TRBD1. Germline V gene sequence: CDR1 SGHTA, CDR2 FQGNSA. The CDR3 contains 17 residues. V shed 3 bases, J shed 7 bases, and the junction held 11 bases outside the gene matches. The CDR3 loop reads CASSFRLETGGGEKLFF. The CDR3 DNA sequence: TGTGCCAGCAGCTTCCGACTCGAGACAGGGGGCGGTGAAAAACTGTTTTTT.

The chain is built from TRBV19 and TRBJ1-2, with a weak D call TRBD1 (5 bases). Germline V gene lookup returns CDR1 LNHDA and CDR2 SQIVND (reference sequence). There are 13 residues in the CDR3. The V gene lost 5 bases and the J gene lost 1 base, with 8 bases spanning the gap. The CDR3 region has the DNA TGTGCCAGTAGTCCCGACAGTAACTATGGCTACACCTTC. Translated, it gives CASSPDSNYGYTF. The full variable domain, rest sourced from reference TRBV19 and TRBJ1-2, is DGGITQSPKYLFRKEGQNVTLSCEQNLNHDAMYWYRQDPGQGLRLIYYSQIVNDFQKGDIAEGYSVSREKKESFPLTVTSAQKNPTAFYLCASSPDSNYGYTFGSGTRLTVV.

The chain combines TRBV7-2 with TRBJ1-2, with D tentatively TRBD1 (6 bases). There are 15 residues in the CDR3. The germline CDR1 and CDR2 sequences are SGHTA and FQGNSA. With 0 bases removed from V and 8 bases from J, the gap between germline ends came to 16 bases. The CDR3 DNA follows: TGTGCCAGCAGCTTAGCGCTACCGGGGGGGGCGGGCTACACCTTC. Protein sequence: CASSLALPGGAGYTF.

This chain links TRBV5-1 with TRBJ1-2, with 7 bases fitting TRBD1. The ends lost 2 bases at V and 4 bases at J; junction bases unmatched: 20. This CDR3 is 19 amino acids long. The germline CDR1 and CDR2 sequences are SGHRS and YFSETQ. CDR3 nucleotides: TGCGCCAGCAGCTTCGATAGGGGGAGACAGGGTGCGAGCGGCTATGGCTACACCTTC. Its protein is CASSFDRGRQGASGYGYTF.

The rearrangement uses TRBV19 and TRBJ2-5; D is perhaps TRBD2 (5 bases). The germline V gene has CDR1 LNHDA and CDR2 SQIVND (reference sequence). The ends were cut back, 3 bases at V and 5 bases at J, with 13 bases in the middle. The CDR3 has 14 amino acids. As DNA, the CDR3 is TGTGCCAGTAGTATGGGTCCCTCGGGGGAGACCCAGTACTTC. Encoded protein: CASSMGPSGETQYF.

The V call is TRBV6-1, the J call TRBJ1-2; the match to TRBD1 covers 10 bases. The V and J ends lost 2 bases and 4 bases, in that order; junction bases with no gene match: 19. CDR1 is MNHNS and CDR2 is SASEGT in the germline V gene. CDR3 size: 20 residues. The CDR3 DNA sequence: TGTGCCAGCAGTGAAAGGGACAGGGGTTTCTCACTTTCCCCCAGCTATGGCTACACCTTC. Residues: CASSERDRGFSLSPSYGYTF.